These 15 T cell receptor beta chains were all obtained from the same sample, sequenced in a study of blood T cell repertoires in COVID-19. The data were produced by immunoSEQ multiplex PCR, yet TCRdb's version contains in-frame clones alone and is incomplete. The sample has approximately 240,000 clones, around 90% seen once; the top ten hold about 6%. The sample consisted of PBMCs or T cells enriched from blood (not recorded which). These receptor sequences come from a woman in her twenties or thirties with acute COVID-19.

This chain uses TRBV7-8 with TRBJ1-4, with D perhaps matching TRBD1 (6 bases). In germline, CDR1 is SGHVS, CDR2 FQNEAQ. The CDR3 loop spans 16 amino acids. Between the trimmed V and J ends, which lost 3 bases and 4 bases, there was a span of 15 bases. The CDR3 loop reads CASSFHRDILNEKLFF. In nucleotides, the CDR3 is TGTGCCAGCAGCTTCCACCGGGACATCCTTAATGAAAAACTGTTTTTT. The full variable domain, rest sourced from reference TRBV7-8 and TRBJ1-4, is GAGVSQSPRYKVAKRGQDVALRCDPISGHVSLFWYQQALGQGPEFLTYFQNEAQLDKSGLPSDRFFAERPEGSVSTLKIQRTQQEDSAVYLCASSFHRDILNEKLFFGSGTQLSVL.

V and J are TRBV5-1 and TRBJ1-1, with 8 positions matching TRBD1. The V gene end was trimmed by 0 bases and the J gene end by 3 bases; junction bases not matched to a gene: 10. The CDR3 has 17 amino acids. Germline CDR1 SGHRS, CDR2 YFSETQ. The CDR3 DNA reads as TGCGCCAGCAGCTTGGGACAGGGGATGGGTTTGGACACTGAAGCTTTCTTT. It is translated as CASSLGQGMGLDTEAFF.

The chain uses TRBV7-2 and TRBJ2-7; maybe TRBD1 (6 bases). Germline V gives CDR1 SGHTA, CDR2 FQGNSA. The CDR3 has 13 amino acids. The V end lost 3 bases, the J end lost 4 bases, and 10 bases lay between the germline ends. CDR3 loop: CASSFGTQYEQYF. The CDR3 DNA reads as TGTGCCAGCAGCTTCGGGACACAGTACGAGCAGTACTTC.

This clone appeared once. V usage is TRBV3-1 (or the pseudogene TRBV3-2) and J usage is TRBJ1-6; D ambiguous. Trimming took 1 base from V and 0 from J, leaving 10 bases between them. This CDR3 region has 17 residues. CDR1 LGHDT and CDR2 YNNKEL come from the germline V gene (reference sequence). The CDR3 DNA reads as TGTGCCAGCAGCCAAGGGCTGGCAGACTCCTATAATTCACCCCTCCACTTT. It translates to CASSQGLADSYNSPLHF.

The CDR3 sequence: CASSPFGGLVPEAFF. CDR3 in DNA: TGTGCCAGCTCACCTTTTGGGGGACTAGTGCCTGAAGCTTTCTTT. This chain connects TRBV18 to TRBJ1-1, with D tentatively TRBD1 (5 bases). V lost 3 bases and J 6 bases, leaving 17 bases between the germline ends. Per the germline V gene, CDR1 is KGHSH and CDR2 is LQKENI. The CDR3 runs to 15 residues. Combining the CDR3 with reference TRBV18 and TRBJ1-1 gives the whole variable domain NAGVMQNPRHLVRRRGQEARLRCSPMKGHSHVYWYRQLPEEGLKFMVYLQKENIIDESGMPKERFSAEFPKEGPSILRIQQVVRGDSAAYFCASSPFGGLVPEAFFGQGTRLTVV.

The gene calls are TRBV6-6 and TRBJ2-7; no clear D. The CDR3 extends over 16 amino acids. Germline CDR1 MNHNY, CDR2 SVGAGI (reference sequence). V was pared by 0 bases and J by 1 base, with 13 bases between. The CDR3 nucleotides read TGTGCCAGCAGTTACTCCCCCTCTCGACAATCCTACGAGCAGTACTTC. As protein: CASSYSPSRQSYEQYF.

The chain joins TRBV27 to TRBJ2-7; the D gene is possibly TRBD1 (5 bases). Germline CDR1 reads MNHEY; CDR2 reads SMNVEV (reference sequence). This CDR3 spans 12 amino acids. Trimming shortened V by 5 bases and J by 4 bases, and 9 bases separated the two germline ends. As DNA, the CDR3 is TGTGCCAGCAGTGCCGACAGTTACGAGCAGTACTTC. Translation gives CASSADSYEQYF.

In its sample, this clone was seen a few times. V is TRBV19 and J is TRBJ1-4, with D possibly TRBD1 on 5 matching bases. Germline CDR1 and CDR2: LNHDA and SQIVND (reference sequence). Trimming took off 7 bases at V and 5 bases at J, with 14 bases between the two ends. There are 14 residues in the CDR3. As DNA, the CDR3 is TGTGCCAGTACCCAGGGACTGCGGAATGAAAAACTGTTTTTT. It is translated as CASTQGLRNEKLFF.

This clone was counted between two and nine times. The chain carries TRBV19 and TRBJ2-2; 7 positions agree with TRBD1. Germline values: CDR1 LNHDA, CDR2 SQIVND (reference sequence). This CDR3 is 15 amino acids long. Losses at the gene ends were 8 bases for V and 4 bases for J; bases not matched to a gene: 10. CDR3 amino acids: CASRLDRASTGELFF. CDR3 nucleotides: TGTGCCAGTCGTTTAGACAGGGCTAGCACCGGGGAGCTGTTTTTT.

The chain combines TRBV5-1 with TRBJ2-7; TRBD2 is a possible D gene (6 bases). The CDR3 length is 15 residues. Germline V lookup: CDR1 SGHRS, CDR2 YFSETQ. The ends were cut back, 0 bases at V and 3 bases at J, with 13 bases in the middle. Here the CDR3 reads CASSLEEGGGYEQYF. As DNA, the CDR3 is TGCGCCAGCAGCTTGGAGGAGGGAGGTGGCTACGAGCAGTACTTC.

This rearrangement joins TRBV6-4 to TRBJ1-2; 10 bases fit TRBD1. Germline assignment: CDR1 MRHNA and CDR2 SNTAGT. V gave up 5 bases and J gave up 8 bases; unmatched junction bases: 8. CDR3 length: 14 amino acids. CDR3 in DNA: TGTGCCAGCAGTCTCGACAGGGGGCGAAAGGGCTACACCTTC. This sequence encodes CASSLDRGRKGYTF.

This sequence joins TRBV29-1 and TRBJ2-3, with 8 bases lining up with TRBD2. Germline-derived CDR1 and CDR2 are SQVTM and ANQGSEA. V dropped 1 base and J dropped 10; count of bases not matched to a gene: 7. The CDR3 has 13 residues. The CDR3 is CSVEVGLASAQYF. CDR3 DNA sequence: TGCAGCGTTGAAGTAGGACTAGCTTCGGCGCAGTATTTT.

The gene calls are TRBV7-6 and TRBJ1-5; TRBD1 aligns across 7 bases. The CDR3 has 14 amino acids. The trim removed 2 bases at V and 7 bases at J, leaving 5 bases unmatched. CDR1 SGHVS and CDR2 FNYEAQ come from the germline V gene. The DNA of the CDR3 is TGTGCCAGCAGCTTAAACAGGGGTGGGCAGCCCCAGCATTTT. Its protein is CASSLNRGGQPQHF.

The chain carries TRBV11-2 and TRBJ1-6; the D gene is possibly TRBD1 (5 bases). CDR3 length: 15 residues. The V gene lost 5 bases and the J gene lost 10 bases, with 18 bases spanning the gap. Looked up from germline, CDR1 is SGHAT and CDR2 is FQNNGV. CDR3 in DNA: TGTGCCAGCAGCCACCAGTGGGGGGAACGATCACCCCTCCACTTT. As protein: CASSHQWGERSPLHF.

A single count supports this clone. The chain couples TRBV19 to TRBJ2-5; the D gene is possibly TRBD1 (5 bases). Trimming removed 3 bases from V and 5 bases from J, with 19 bases in between. This CDR3 comprises 16 residues. Germline assignment: CDR1 LNHDA and CDR2 SQIVND (reference sequence). This chain's CDR3 is CASSIKRTPLSETQYF. The CDR3 DNA reads TGTGCCAGTAGTATTAAAAGGACACCTCTTTCCGAGACCCAGTACTTC.